This T cell receptor beta chain was sequenced for a study of breast tumors, draining lymph nodes, adjacent tissues. About this clonotype: Its cognate antigen is unknown. Germline is not matched at one junction end, which may reflect a read error.

CDR1 and CDR2 from the germline V gene are MNHNS and SASEGT. CDR3 size: 17 residues. Axillary draining lymph nodes of breast cancer patients supplied the node samples. Findings of the study overall: Luminal-like breast cancer showed significantly greater tumor-nontumor repertoire similarity than basal-like breast cancer did. Data fit most tumor T cells coming from lymph node, expanding in tumor. Compared with lymph nodes, tumors were less diverse; compared with nontumor tissue, more. Data only fit, rather than demonstrated, lymph node origin of most tumor T cells.

TCRdb reprocessed the multiplex PCR reads via MiXCR and lists one record per CDR3 protein. Seen here are 90,000 to 120,000 distinct CDR3 sequences, approximately 21% observed once, and the top ten hold around 1.2%. The rearrangement joins TRBV6-1 to TRBJ2-1, with 13 nucleotides matching TRBD2. The source material was axillary lymph node tissue. This TCR was sampled from a female donor with breast cancer. Some clones in this sample may be carry-over from other donors' samples. DNA of the CDR3: TGTGTCAGCACCGGGACTAGCGGGGTTAATGCCTACAATGAGCAGTTCTTC. Translated: CVSTGTSGVNAYNEQFF.